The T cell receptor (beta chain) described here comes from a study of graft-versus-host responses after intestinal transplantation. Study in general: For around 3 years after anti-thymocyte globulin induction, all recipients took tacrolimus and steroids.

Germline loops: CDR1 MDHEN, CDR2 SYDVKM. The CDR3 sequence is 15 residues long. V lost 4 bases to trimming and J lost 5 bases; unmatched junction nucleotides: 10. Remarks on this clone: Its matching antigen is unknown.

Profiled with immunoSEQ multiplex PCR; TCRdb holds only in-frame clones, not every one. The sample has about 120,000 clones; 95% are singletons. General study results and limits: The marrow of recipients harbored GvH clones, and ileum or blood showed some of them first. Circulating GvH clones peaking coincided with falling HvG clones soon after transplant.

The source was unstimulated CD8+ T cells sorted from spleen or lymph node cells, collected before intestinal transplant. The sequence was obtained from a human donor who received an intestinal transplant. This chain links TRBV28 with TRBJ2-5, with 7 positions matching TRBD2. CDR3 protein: CASSSSQRGLETQYF. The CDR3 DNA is TGTGCCAGCAGTTCCTCACAGCGGGGTCTTGAGACCCAGTACTTC.